These 11 T cell receptor beta chains share one sample of origin, sequenced in a study of blood T cell repertoires in COVID-19. Assay used: immunoSEQ multiplex PCR; TCRdb lists only in-frame clones, some missing. Of 180,000 or so clones listed, over 75% are singletons. Sequenced material: PBMCs or T cells enriched from blood (not recorded which). Receptor source: a man between 45 and 60 years old who had recovered from COVID-19.

The rearrangement uses TRBV9 and TRBJ2-5, with 12 nucleotides matching TRBD2. There are 17 residues in the CDR3. The trim removed 4 bases at V and 5 bases at J, leaving 12 bases unmatched. Germline V gene data show CDR1 as SGDLS and CDR2 as YYNGEE. CDR3 DNA: TGTGCCAGCAGCCTCGGGCTAGCGGGGGGGCCGGGGGAGACCCAGTACTTC. It codes for CASSLGLAGGPGETQYF. The variable domain in full, with the rest retrieved from reference TRBV9 and TRBJ2-5, is DSGVTQTPKHLITATGQRVTLRCSPRSGDLSVYWYQQSLDQGLQFLIQYYNGEERAKGNILERFSAQQFPDLHSELNLSSLELGDSALYFCASSLGLAGGPGETQYFGPGTRLLVL.

A single count supports this clone. The chain carries TRBV7-2 and TRBJ2-7, with TRBD2 identical over 8 bases. Germline CDR1 is SGHTA and CDR2 is FQGNSA. Trimming at V came to 1 base and at J to 3 bases, leaving 8 bases not matched to a gene. The CDR3 runs to 16 residues. The CDR3 sequence: CASSLGPGLVVYEQYF. The CDR3 coding sequence is TGTGCCAGCAGCTTAGGTCCGGGACTAGTTGTCTACGAGCAGTACTTC.

This clone was recorded at least ten times. This rearrangement joins TRBV19 to TRBJ2-7, with unresolved D. The V and J ends lost 3 bases and 5 bases respectively, with 11 bases between them. The germline gives CDR1 LNHDA, CDR2 SQIVND (reference sequence). The CDR3 runs to 13 residues. The CDR3 loop is CASSIRLFHEQYF. The CDR3, as DNA: TGTGCCAGTAGTATTCGACTGTTCCACGAGCAGTACTTC.

The V call is TRBV18, the J call TRBJ1-2; D perhaps matches TRBD1 (5 bases). CDR1 and CDR2 from the germline V gene are KGHSH and LQKENI. Trimming took off 3 bases at V and 2 bases at J, with 10 bases between the two ends. The CDR3 spans 14 residues. The CDR3 reads CASSPTTENYGYTF. DNA for the CDR3: TGTGCCAGCTCACCTACGACAGAGAACTATGGCTACACCTTC. The full variable domain, completed using reference TRBV18 and TRBJ1-2, is NAGVMQNPRHLVRRRGQEARLRCSPMKGHSHVYWYRQLPEEGLKFMVYLQKENIIDESGMPKERFSAEFPKEGPSILRIQQVVRGDSAAYFCASSPTTENYGYTFGSGTRLTVV.

The rearrangement uses TRBV29-1 and TRBJ2-1; D might be TRBD1 (6 bases). CDR1 is SQVTM and CDR2 is ANQGSEA in the germline V gene. V lost 6 bases and J lost 4, with 13 bases in between. The CDR3 covers 13 residues. The CDR3: CSVVDSKYNEQFF. DNA of the CDR3: TGCAGCGTAGTGGACAGTAAGTACAATGAGCAGTTCTTC.

Here the CDR3 DNA reads TGTGCCAGCAATCAAGGGTGGGGACAGGGGTACGATGAGCAGTTCTTC. Amino acids: CASNQGWGQGYDEQFF. The V and J genes are TRBV28 and TRBJ2-1, with 10 bases that match TRBD1. CDR1 is MDHEN, CDR2 SYDVKM, per germline. V dropped 7 bases and J dropped 8; count of bases not matched to a gene: 14. The CDR3 consists of 16 residues.

V usage is TRBV6-5 and J usage is TRBJ1-6; no clear D gene. Trimming pared 2 bases from V and 7 bases from J, leaving 9 bases between. The CDR3 has 14 residues. Germline CDR1 MNHEY, CDR2 SVGAGI. In DNA form, the CDR3 reads TGTGCCAGCAGTTACGGGTCGGGGAATTCACCCCTCCACTTT. Protein sequence: CASSYGSGNSPLHF.

V gene TRBV6-2 or TRBV6-3 combines with J gene TRBJ2-3, with unresolved D. Deletions cut 4 bases from V and 7 bases from J, with 6 bases between. The CDR3 is 11 residues long. Germline CDR1 MNHEY, CDR2 SVGEGT. The CDR3 here is CASSLENTQYF. The CDR3 region has the DNA TGTGCCAGCAGTTTGGAGAATACGCAGTATTTT.

The chain has TRBV7-3 and TRBJ2-7; 7 bases match TRBD2. CDR3 length: 16 amino acids. Germline V gene lookup returns CDR1 SGHTA and CDR2 FQGTGA. Trimming at V came to 4 bases and at J to 4 bases, leaving 13 bases not matched to a gene. The CDR3 here is CASSSTPAGLVYEQYF. CDR3 DNA: TGTGCCAGCAGCTCTACCCCCGCCGGACTAGTTTACGAGCAGTACTTC.

V gene TRBV7-2 combines with J gene TRBJ1-3; tentative D call: TRBD1 (5 bases). Trimming cost V 5 bases and J 6 bases, with 20 bases left between them. Germline-derived CDR1 and CDR2 are SGHTA and FQGNSA. This CDR3 has 16 residues. The CDR3 nucleotides are TGTGCCAGCAGCCCCGAGATCAGGGCGTTGGAAAACACCATATATTTT. It specifies CASSPEIRALENTIYF.

The rearrangement links TRBV10-3 to TRBJ1-5, with 7 bases identical to TRBD1. The CDR3 is 13 amino acids. Germline lookup yields CDR1 ENHRY and CDR2 SYGVKD. The V segment lost 6 bases and the J segment 5 bases; nucleotides outside the gene matches: 4. The CDR3 nucleotides read TGTGCCATCAGCGACAGGGAGTATCAGCCCCAGCATTTT. Its protein is CAISDREYQPQHF.